These 23 T cell receptor beta chains were sequenced from one sample in a study of blood T cell repertoires in COVID-19. Some clones are missing from TCRdb's copy, which holds only in-frame ones; the method was immunoSEQ multiplex PCR. The sample lists fewer than 200,000 clones, roughly 93% occurring once. Input material: peripheral blood. The receptors derive from a man younger than 35 with COVID-19, enrolled during active disease.

V and J are TRBV27 and TRBJ2-1, with 16 positions matching TRBD2. This CDR3 is built from 14 residues. The trim removed 6 bases at V and 14 bases at J, leaving 7 bases unmatched. The germline V gene has CDR1 MNHEY and CDR2 SMNVEV (reference sequence). The CDR3 coding sequence is TGTGCCAGCAGGCCGGGACTAGCGGGAGGGCCCGAGTTCTTC. Translated: CASRPGLAGGPEFF.

V is TRBV6-5 and J is TRBJ2-1; 9 bases agree with TRBD2. This CDR3 contains 14 residues. Germline V gene sequence: CDR1 MNHEY, CDR2 SVGAGI. V lost 6 bases, J lost 2 bases, and 2 bases stayed unmatched. The CDR3 sequence is CASRLAGAYNEQFF. The CDR3 DNA follows: TGTGCCAGCAGATTAGCGGGAGCCTACAATGAGCAGTTCTTC.

V and J are TRBV27 and TRBJ2-1; TRBD2 might be the D (5 bases). Between the trimmed V and J ends, which lost 8 bases and 0 bases, there was a span of 23 bases. The CDR3 covers 18 residues. Per germline, CDR1 MNHEY and CDR2 SMNVEV (reference sequence). The CDR3 spells CASAEDSRTASSYNEQFF. In nucleotides, the CDR3 is TGTGCCAGCGCCGAAGATTCGAGGACTGCCAGCTCCTACAATGAGCAGTTCTTC.

The chain combines TRBV19 with TRBJ1-5, with D hard to call. This CDR3 region has 15 residues. Trimming stripped 6 bases from V and 2 bases from J, with 14 bases between. The V gene's germline CDR1 is LNHDA and CDR2 SQIVND (reference sequence). DNA for the CDR3: TGTGCCAGTAGGTCCCTTGTCGAGGGCAATCAGCCCCAGCATTTT. It codes for CASRSLVEGNQPQHF.

The CDR3 DNA is TGTGCCAGCAGCGCGAGCGGGGACCACGAGCAGTACTTC. It yields the protein CASSASGDHEQYF. The rearrangement uses TRBV7-9 and TRBJ2-7, with TRBD2 identical over 7 bases. The CDR3 runs 13 residues. Germline CDR1 is SEHNR and CDR2 is FQNEAQ (reference sequence). With 5 bases clipped from V and 5 bases from J, the junction kept 6 bases outside the gene matches.

This clone was detected once. The J gene is TRBJ2-1, the V gene TRBV28; 8 nucleotides agree with TRBD1. From germline, CDR1 is MDHEN and CDR2 SYDVKM. The trim removed 5 bases at V and 8 bases at J, leaving 11 bases unmatched. This CDR3 has 15 residues. CDR3 sequence: CASSVPGQAIYEQFF. CDR3 nucleotide sequence: TGTGCCAGCAGTGTACCGGGACAGGCTATCTATGAGCAGTTCTTC.

The chain couples TRBV7-3 to TRBJ2-1; the match to TRBD1 covers 10 bases. The V segment lost 4 bases and the J segment 12 bases; nucleotides outside the gene matches: 6. CDR3 length equals 13 residues. Looked up from germline, CDR1 is SGHTA and CDR2 is FQGTGA. CDR3 amino acids: CASSSWDRGWQFF. For the CDR3, the DNA is TGTGCCAGCAGCTCCTGGGACAGGGGATGGCAGTTCTTC.

This chain joins TRBV5-8 and TRBJ1-6; D may be TRBD1 (6 bases). There are 13 residues in the CDR3. Germline values: CDR1 SGHTS, CDR2 YDEGEE. V lost 3 bases and J lost 6, with 7 bases in between. CDR3 bases: TGTGCCAGCAGCTCCAGGGGTAATTCACCCCTCCACTTT. Protein: CASSSRGNSPLHF.

The rearrangement links TRBV19 to TRBJ1-6; 10 nucleotides agree with TRBD1. This CDR3 is built from 18 residues. The V and J ends lost 5 bases and 3 bases, in that order; junction bases with no gene match: 10. CDR1 is LNHDA, CDR2 SQIVND, per germline (reference sequence). CDR3 in amino acids: CASSASGTGAFYNSPLHF. The CDR3 nucleotides read TGTGCCAGTAGTGCCTCCGGGACAGGGGCTTTCTATAATTCACCCCTCCACTTT.

The chain couples TRBV9 to TRBJ2-1; TRBD2 matches 15 bases. The junction had 4 bases not matched to a gene; V was cut back by 3 bases and J by 0 bases. CDR1 and CDR2 (germline): SGDLS, YYNGEE. The CDR3 is made up of 18 amino acids. As DNA, the CDR3 is TGTGCCAGCAGCGGAAGGACTAGCGGGAGGGCCTCCTACAATGAGCAGTTCTTC. This gives the protein CASSGRTSGRASYNEQFF.

This chain uses TRBV10-3 with TRBJ2-7; a possible D gene is TRBD2 (6 bases). Germline V gives CDR1 ENHRY, CDR2 SYGVKD. V was shortened by 2 bases and J by 2 bases, with 13 bases between the two germline ends. This CDR3 region has 15 residues. The CDR3 loop is CAISEGGAGPYEQYF. The CDR3 coding sequence is TGTGCCATCAGTGAGGGGGGAGCGGGCCCCTACGAGCAGTACTTC.

This clone was counted a single time. V usage is TRBV4-2 and J usage is TRBJ2-1, with D perhaps TRBD2 (7 bases). Trimming shortened V by 5 bases and J by 0 bases, and 11 bases separated the two germline ends. CDR1 is LGHNA and CDR2 is YNFKEQ in the germline V gene. The CDR3 is 15 residues long. The CDR3 sequence: CASSGGGGSYNEQFF. CDR3 bases: TGTGCCAGCAGCGGAGGGGGGGGCTCCTACAATGAGCAGTTCTTC.

The chain uses TRBV6-2 or TRBV6-3 and TRBJ1-2; D unclear. Germline CDR1 is MNHEY and CDR2 is SVGEGT. The CDR3 covers 13 residues. The V end was cut by 2 bases, the J end by 4 bases, with 8 bases between. The CDR3 DNA reads as TGTGCCAGCAGTTACGAGAGAATCTATGGCTACACCTTC. It yields the protein CASSYERIYGYTF.

This clone has a single count. V gene TRBV27 combines with J gene TRBJ2-1; 14 nucleotides match TRBD2. Germline trimming cut 2 bases from V and 10 bases from J; bases unmatched to any gene: 1. The CDR3 is made up of 14 amino acids. The germline V gene encodes CDR1 MNHEY and CDR2 SMNVEV (reference sequence). This chain's CDR3 is CASSLRLAGGEQFF. CDR3 sequence (DNA): TGTGCCAGCAGTTTACGACTAGCGGGAGGGGAGCAGTTCTTC.

This clone was observed once. V and J are TRBV5-6 and TRBJ1-5; 8 bases agree with TRBD1. Looked up from germline, CDR1 is SGHDT and CDR2 is YYEEEE. Trimming took 0 bases from V and 12 from J; bases not matched to a gene: 8. The CDR3 has 14 residues. The CDR3 DNA reads TGTGCCAGCAGCTTGGGAACAGGGGGTACACTCCAGCATTTT. Translation gives CASSLGTGGTLQHF.

This clone was picked up one time. The V call is TRBV18, the J call TRBJ1-1; 9 bases agree with TRBD1. CDR3 length: 17 residues. Germline V gene sequence: CDR1 KGHSH, CDR2 LQKENI. Trimming took 6 bases from V and 1 from J; bases not matched to a gene: 12. DNA for the CDR3: TGTGCCAGCTCGCAACAGGGGGCGCTTGGGGAGAACACTGAAGCTTTCTTT. It encodes CASSQQGALGENTEAFF.

This rearrangement joins TRBV19 to TRBJ2-1; 7 nucleotides align to TRBD1. This CDR3 region has 15 residues. V shed 5 bases, J shed 2 bases, and the junction held 6 bases outside the gene matches. Looked up from germline, CDR1 is LNHDA and CDR2 is SQIVND (reference sequence). The CDR3 loop is CASSPRQGPYNEQFF. Here the CDR3 DNA reads TGTGCCAGTAGTCCCCGACAGGGACCCTACAATGAGCAGTTCTTC.

J is TRBJ2-4 and V is TRBV2, with D possibly TRBD1 on 6 matching bases. The CDR3 runs 16 residues. Trimming pared 4 bases from V and 4 bases from J, leaving 17 bases between. CDR1 is SNHLY and CDR2 is FYNNEI in the germline V gene. CDR3 loop: CASSGTGFRRKNIQYF. Here the CDR3 DNA reads TGTGCCAGCAGTGGAACAGGGTTCCGAAGAAAAAACATTCAGTACTTC.

The genes are TRBV25-1 and TRBJ1-1; tentatively, D is TRBD1 (5 bases). In germline, CDR1 is MGHDK, CDR2 SYGVNS. The CDR3 runs 13 residues. Trimming took off 5 bases at V and 6 bases at J, with 13 bases between the two ends. The CDR3 DNA is TGTGCCAGCAGTTCCTACAGGATCGCTGAAGCTTTCTTT. This gives the protein CASSSYRIAEAFF.

V is TRBV11-2 and J is TRBJ2-1; 7 bases match TRBD2. V shed 6 bases, J shed 0 bases, and the junction held 8 bases outside the gene matches. Germline CDR1 reads SGHAT; CDR2 reads FQNNGV. The CDR3 covers 16 residues. The CDR3 DNA sequence: TGTGCCAGCAGAACAGTGAGGACTAGCTCCTACAATGAGCAGTTCTTC. Translating gives CASRTVRTSSYNEQFF.

This clone appeared once. The rearrangement links TRBV10-3 to TRBJ2-7; D remains unclear. Trimming pared 7 bases from V and 3 bases from J, leaving 16 bases between. Germline CDR1 reads ENHRY; CDR2 reads SYGVKD. The CDR3 loop spans 14 amino acids. The CDR3 DNA sequence: TGTGCCATCAAAGTCTCGCAACAGAGCTACGAGCAGTACTTC. It is translated as CAIKVSQQSYEQYF.

This chain links TRBV7-2 with TRBJ2-6; D may be TRBD2 (5 bases). Trimming removed 4 bases from V and 3 bases from J, with 7 bases in between. This CDR3 is built from 14 residues. Germline V lookup: CDR1 SGHTA, CDR2 FQGNSA. CDR3 DNA: TGTGCCAGCAGCTCTCGGGGTGGGGCCAACGTCCTGACTTTC. Translated: CASSSRGGANVLTF.

The CDR3 sequence: CASSIWGLPIPGAGPPHLYEQYF. The CDR3 nucleotides read TGTGCCAGTAGTATCTGGGGACTACCTATTCCCGGAGCTGGGCCCCCCCATCTTTACGAGCAGTACTTC. This chain joins TRBV19 and TRBJ2-7; 7 nucleotides align to TRBD2. The length of the CDR3 is 23 residues. CDR1 is LNHDA and CDR2 is SQIVND in the germline V gene (reference sequence). V lost 3 bases and J lost 4; bases outside the gene matches: 33.